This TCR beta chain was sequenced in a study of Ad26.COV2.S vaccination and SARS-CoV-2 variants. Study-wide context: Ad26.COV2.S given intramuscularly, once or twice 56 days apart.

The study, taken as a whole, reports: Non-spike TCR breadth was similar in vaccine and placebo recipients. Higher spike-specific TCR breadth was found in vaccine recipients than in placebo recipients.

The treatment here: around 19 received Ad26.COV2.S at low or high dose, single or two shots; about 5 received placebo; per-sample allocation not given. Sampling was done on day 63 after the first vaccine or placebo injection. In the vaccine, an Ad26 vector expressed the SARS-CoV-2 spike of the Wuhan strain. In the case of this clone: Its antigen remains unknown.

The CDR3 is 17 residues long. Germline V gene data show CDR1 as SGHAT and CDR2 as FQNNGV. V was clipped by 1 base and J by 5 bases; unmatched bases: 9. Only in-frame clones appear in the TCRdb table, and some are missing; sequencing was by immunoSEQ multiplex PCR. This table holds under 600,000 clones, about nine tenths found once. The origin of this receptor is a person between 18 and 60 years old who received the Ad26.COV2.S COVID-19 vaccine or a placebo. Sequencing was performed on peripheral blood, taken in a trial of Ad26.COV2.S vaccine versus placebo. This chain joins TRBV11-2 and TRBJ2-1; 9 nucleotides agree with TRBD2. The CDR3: CASSLGGSGGQDNEQFF. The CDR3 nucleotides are TGTGCCAGCAGCTTAGGCGGTAGCGGGGGACAAGACAATGAGCAGTTCTTC.